What follows are 21 T cell receptor beta chains derived from one specimen sequenced in a study of blood T cell repertoires in COVID-19. Profiling relied on immunoSEQ multiplex PCR, and the TCRdb table lists in-frame clones only, not all of them. The table has 250,000 to 300,000 clones, around nine tenths seen once. The sequenced sample consisted of peripheral blood. Receptor source: a woman in her fifties or sixties with acute or convalescent COVID-19.

This rearrangement joins TRBV29-1 to TRBJ1-2, with 9 bases fitting TRBD1. The CDR3 has 11 residues. The J segment lost 8 bases and the V segment lost 4 bases, leaving 2 bases of the junction unmatched. The germline V gene has CDR1 SQVTM and CDR2 ANQGSEA. In DNA, the CDR3 is TGCAGCGTTGTGGGGACAGGGGGCTACACCTTC. This sequence encodes CSVVGTGGYTF.

This clone was observed once. The chain combines TRBV13 with TRBJ2-1; 10 positions match TRBD1. V was pared by 5 bases and J by 0 bases, with 7 bases of the junction left unmatched. Germline CDR1 is PRHDT and CDR2 is FYEKMQ (reference sequence). The CDR3 sequence is 17 residues long. The CDR3 region is CASSPTWTGGSYNEQFF. CDR3 sequence (DNA): TGTGCCAGCAGCCCAACATGGACAGGGGGCTCCTACAATGAGCAGTTCTTC.

This chain uses TRBV10-3 with TRBJ1-4; D is perhaps TRBD1 (5 bases). Germline V lookup: CDR1 ENHRY, CDR2 SYGVKD. The CDR3 has 17 residues. The germline V and J ends were trimmed by 0 bases and 1 base, with 12 bases remaining between them. The CDR3 loop reads CAISESSFRVTNEKLFF. The DNA for the CDR3 is TGTGCCATCAGTGAGTCAAGTTTCAGGGTAACTAATGAAAAACTGTTTTTT.

The V call is TRBV7-2, the J call TRBJ1-1; D gene uncertain. There are 15 residues in the CDR3. Germline V CDR1 and CDR2: SGHTA, FQGNSA. V was pared by 5 bases and J by 4 bases, with 17 bases between. The CDR3 DNA reads as TGTGCCAGCAGCATAGACACAGCCGTTAGCACTGAAGCTTTCTTT. As protein: CASSIDTAVSTEAFF.

The genes are TRBV9 and TRBJ1-2; a weak D match, TRBD1 (5 bases). Trimming removed 0 bases at V and 8 bases at J, with 11 bases between. The CDR3 runs 13 residues. The germline gives CDR1 SGDLS, CDR2 YYNGEE. The CDR3 protein is CASSVARGVGYTF. The CDR3, as DNA: TGTGCCAGCAGCGTAGCTCGGGGGGTCGGCTACACCTTC.

The sample holds one count of this clone. The rearrangement uses TRBV28 and TRBJ1-3; 7 positions agree with TRBD1. The trim removed 3 bases at V and 2 bases at J, leaving 4 bases unmatched. Germline V CDR1 and CDR2: MDHEN, SYDVKM. The CDR3 loop spans 15 amino acids. DNA for the CDR3: TGTGCCAGCAGTTTTCAAACAGGGGCTGGAAACACCATATATTTT. This encodes CASSFQTGAGNTIYF.

The chain joins TRBV12-3 or TRBV12-4 to TRBJ1-3, with unresolved D. This CDR3 has 12 amino acids. Trimming shortened V by 8 bases and J by 4 bases, and 9 bases separated the two germline ends. In nucleotides, the CDR3 is TGTGCCAGCGAGACATCAGGAAACACCATATATTTT. Its translation is CASETSGNTIYF.

The chain links TRBV10-3 to TRBJ1-4; weak D call: TRBD1 (6 bases). The CDR3 contains 15 residues. Trimming pared 9 bases from V and 0 bases from J, leaving 14 bases between. Looked up from germline, CDR1 is ENHRY and CDR2 is SYGVKD. The CDR3: CAIGDTLATNEKLFF. CDR3 bases: TGTGCCATAGGGGACACCCTTGCAACTAATGAAAAACTGTTTTTT.

The CDR3: CASSLINNEQFF. The CDR3 DNA reads TGTGCCAGCAGCTTAATTAACAATGAGCAGTTCTTC. The chain recombines TRBV5-4 with TRBJ2-1; D ambiguous. CDR1 SGHNT and CDR2 YYREEE come from the germline V gene (reference sequence). The CDR3 is made up of 12 amino acids. The ends were cut back, 2 bases at V and 5 bases at J, with 5 bases in the middle. The variable domain in full, with the rest retrieved from reference TRBV5-4 and TRBJ2-1, is ETGVTQSPTHLIKTRGQQVTLRCSSQSGHNTVSWYQQALGQGPQFIFQYYREEENGRGNFPPRFSGLQFPNYSSELNVNALELDDSALYLCASSLINNEQFFGPGTRLTVL.

J is TRBJ2-7 and V is TRBV27; perhaps TRBD1 as D (6 bases). This CDR3 has 12 amino acids. Deletions cut 5 bases from V and 7 bases from J, with 12 bases between. Germline V CDR1 and CDR2: MNHEY, SMNVEV (reference sequence). This chain's CDR3 is CASSPGVREQYF. In DNA form, the CDR3 reads TGTGCCAGCAGTCCAGGGGTGCGGGAGCAGTACTTC.

V and J are TRBV28 and TRBJ2-3; D is perhaps TRBD1 (5 bases). Trimming shortened V by 1 base and J by 5 bases, and 13 bases separated the two germline ends. The CDR3 loop spans 15 amino acids. CDR1 and CDR2 (germline): MDHEN, SYDVKM. The CDR3 reads CASSLYGQGRDTQYF. The CDR3 nucleotides read TGTGCCAGCAGTTTATATGGGCAGGGTCGAGATACGCAGTATTTT. Combining the CDR3 with reference TRBV28 and TRBJ2-3 gives the whole variable domain DVKVTQSSRYLVKRTGEKVFLECVQDMDHENMFWYRQDPGLGLRLIYFSYDVKMKEKGDIPEGYSVSREKKERFSLILESASTNQTSMYLCASSLYGQGRDTQYFGPGTRLTVL.

This clone was recorded only once. The chain is built from TRBV6-1 and TRBJ1-2; no firm D call. Trimming removed 1 base from V and 5 bases from J, with 8 bases in between. Per germline, CDR1 MNHNS and CDR2 SASEGT. This CDR3 has 13 amino acids. The CDR3 DNA sequence: TGTGCCAGCAGTGAAGTGTACAGATATGGCTACACCTTC. Protein: CASSEVYRYGYTF.

V usage is TRBV19 and J usage is TRBJ1-2; no definite D call. The V gene's germline CDR1 is LNHDA and CDR2 SQIVND (reference sequence). V lost 3 bases and J 4 bases, leaving 15 bases between the germline ends. This CDR3 region has 15 residues. In nucleotides, the CDR3 is TGTGCCAGTAGTATGGGAGCGAGTTGGGGCTATGGCTACACCTTC. Amino acid sequence: CASSMGASWGYGYTF.

This chain links TRBV24-1 with TRBJ2-7; TRBD2 agrees at 10 bases. CDR1 is KGHDR, CDR2 SFDVKD, per germline. The length of the CDR3 is 15 residues. The ends lost 4 bases at V and 4 bases at J; junction bases unmatched: 6. The CDR3: CATSERTSGGYEQYF. Here the CDR3 DNA reads TGTGCCACCAGTGAGAGGACTAGCGGTGGTTACGAGCAGTACTTC.

V usage is TRBV29-1 and J usage is TRBJ1-2; TRBD1 might be the D (5 bases). V gave up 7 bases and J gave up 4 bases, with 16 bases separating them. CDR1 and CDR2 from the germline V gene are SQVTM and ANQGSEA. The CDR3 covers 13 residues. CDR3 nucleotide sequence: TGCAGCGCCCCAGTGATGGGGGGCTATGGCTACACCTTC. It encodes CSAPVMGGYGYTF.

This sequence joins TRBV27 and TRBJ2-7; TRBD1 is a possible D gene (6 bases). The CDR3 is made up of 12 amino acids. Germline assignment: CDR1 MNHEY and CDR2 SMNVEV (reference sequence). Trimming took off 4 bases at V and 4 bases at J, with 8 bases between the two ends. The CDR3 DNA follows: TGTGCCAGCAGTTCCAGGGGTTACGAGCAGTACTTC. Translation gives CASSSRGYEQYF.

The chain employs TRBV27 and TRBJ2-7; 7 bases agree with TRBD2. Germline assignment: CDR1 MNHEY and CDR2 SMNVEV (reference sequence). With V trimmed by 3 bases and J by 3 bases, 8 bases remained unmatched. The CDR3 consists of 15 residues. This CDR3 reads CASSLELAPSYEQYF. CDR3 DNA sequence: TGTGCCAGCAGTTTGGAACTAGCGCCCAGCTACGAGCAGTACTTC.

The chain joins TRBV28 to TRBJ1-1, with D maybe TRBD1 (5 bases). Looked up from germline, CDR1 is MDHEN and CDR2 is SYDVKM. The CDR3 sequence is 14 residues long. V was pared by 3 bases and J by 5 bases, with 13 bases between. Written as DNA, the CDR3 is TGTGCCAGCAGTTTTCTTCAGGGTTATACTGAAGCTTTCTTT. Translation: CASSFLQGYTEAFF.

There are a few counts of this clone. The chain recombines TRBV5-1 with TRBJ1-3; no reliable D call. Germline V gene lookup returns CDR1 SGHRS and CDR2 YFSETQ. The CDR3 length is 14 residues. V was clipped by 4 bases and J by 0 bases, with 8 bases between them. In DNA form, the CDR3 reads TGCGCCAGCAGCCCGAACACCTCTGGAAACACCATATATTTT. It encodes CASSPNTSGNTIYF.

The chain links TRBV4-2 to TRBJ1-2; D ambiguous. The CDR3 extends over 14 amino acids. Germline V CDR1 and CDR2: LGHNA, YNFKEQ. V shed 0 bases and J shed 1 base, with 6 bases lying between them. CDR3 protein: CASSQDRFNYGYTF. In DNA, the CDR3 is TGTGCCAGCAGCCAAGACAGGTTTAACTATGGCTACACCTTC.

The chain combines TRBV27 with TRBJ1-2; 9 bases match TRBD1. V lost 0 bases, J lost 8 bases, and 4 bases stayed unmatched. CDR1 is MNHEY and CDR2 is SMNVEV in the germline V gene (reference sequence). The CDR3 has 14 residues. CDR3 sequence (DNA): TGTGCCAGCAGTTTATCCGGGACAGGGATCGGCTACACCTTC. This gives the protein CASSLSGTGIGYTF.